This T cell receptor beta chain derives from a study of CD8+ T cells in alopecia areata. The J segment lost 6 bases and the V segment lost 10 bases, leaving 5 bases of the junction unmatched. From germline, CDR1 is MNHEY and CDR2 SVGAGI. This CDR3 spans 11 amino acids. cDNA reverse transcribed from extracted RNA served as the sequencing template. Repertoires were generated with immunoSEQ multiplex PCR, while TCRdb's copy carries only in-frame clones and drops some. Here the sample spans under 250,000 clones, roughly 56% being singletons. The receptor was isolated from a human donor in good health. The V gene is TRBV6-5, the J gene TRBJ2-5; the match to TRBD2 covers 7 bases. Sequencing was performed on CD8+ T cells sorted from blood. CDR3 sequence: CATGGSKTQYF. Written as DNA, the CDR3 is TGTGCCACCGGGGGGTCGAAGACCCAGTACTTC.